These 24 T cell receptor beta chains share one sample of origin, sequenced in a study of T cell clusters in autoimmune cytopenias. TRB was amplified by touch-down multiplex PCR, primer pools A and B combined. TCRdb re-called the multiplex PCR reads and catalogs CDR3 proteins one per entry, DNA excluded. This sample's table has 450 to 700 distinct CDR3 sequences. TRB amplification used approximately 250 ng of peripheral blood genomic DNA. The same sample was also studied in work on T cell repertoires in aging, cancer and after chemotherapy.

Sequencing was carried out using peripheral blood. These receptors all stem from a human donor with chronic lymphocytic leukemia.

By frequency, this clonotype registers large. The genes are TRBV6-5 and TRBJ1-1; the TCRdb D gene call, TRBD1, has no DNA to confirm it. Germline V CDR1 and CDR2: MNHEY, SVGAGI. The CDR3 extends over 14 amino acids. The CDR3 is CASTPPPGGTEAFF.

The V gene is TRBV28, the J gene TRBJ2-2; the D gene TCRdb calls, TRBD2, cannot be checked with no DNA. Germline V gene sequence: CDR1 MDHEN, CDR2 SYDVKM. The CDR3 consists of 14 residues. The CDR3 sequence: CASRRTSAAGELFF.

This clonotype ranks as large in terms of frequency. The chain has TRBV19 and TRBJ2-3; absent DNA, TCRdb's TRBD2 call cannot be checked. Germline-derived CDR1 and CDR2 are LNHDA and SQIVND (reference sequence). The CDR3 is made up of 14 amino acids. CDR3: CASALDYGTDTQYF.

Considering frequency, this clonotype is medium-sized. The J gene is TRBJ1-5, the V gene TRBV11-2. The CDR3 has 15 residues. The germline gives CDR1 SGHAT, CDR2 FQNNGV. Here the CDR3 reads CASSLEAAGNQPQHF.

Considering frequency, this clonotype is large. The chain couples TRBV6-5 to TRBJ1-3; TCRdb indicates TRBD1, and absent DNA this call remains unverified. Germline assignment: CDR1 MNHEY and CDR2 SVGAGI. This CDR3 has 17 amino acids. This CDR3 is CASSFYRTGLSGNTIYF.

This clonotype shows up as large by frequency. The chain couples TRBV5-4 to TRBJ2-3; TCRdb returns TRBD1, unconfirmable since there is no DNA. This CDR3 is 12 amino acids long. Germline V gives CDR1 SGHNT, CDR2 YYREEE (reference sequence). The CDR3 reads CASSTPLDTQYF.

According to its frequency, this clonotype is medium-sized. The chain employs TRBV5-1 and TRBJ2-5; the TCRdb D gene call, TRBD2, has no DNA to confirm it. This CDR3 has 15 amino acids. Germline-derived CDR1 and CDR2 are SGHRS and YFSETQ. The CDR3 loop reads CASSDPGLGGETQYF.

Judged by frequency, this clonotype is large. CDR3 region: CACHSGGMNEQFF. This chain joins TRBV6-2 or TRBV6-3 and TRBJ2-1; TCRdb returns TRBD2, unconfirmable since there is no DNA. Germline V lookup: CDR1 MNHEY, CDR2 SVGEGT. The CDR3 contains 13 residues.

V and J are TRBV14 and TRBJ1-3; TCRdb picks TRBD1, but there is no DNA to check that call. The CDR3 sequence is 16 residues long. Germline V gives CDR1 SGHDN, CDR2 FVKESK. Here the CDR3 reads CASSRTGRSSGNTIYF.

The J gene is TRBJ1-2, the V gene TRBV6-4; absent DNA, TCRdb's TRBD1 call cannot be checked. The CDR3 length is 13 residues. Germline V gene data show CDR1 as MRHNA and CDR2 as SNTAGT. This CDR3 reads CASSRDRNYGYTF.

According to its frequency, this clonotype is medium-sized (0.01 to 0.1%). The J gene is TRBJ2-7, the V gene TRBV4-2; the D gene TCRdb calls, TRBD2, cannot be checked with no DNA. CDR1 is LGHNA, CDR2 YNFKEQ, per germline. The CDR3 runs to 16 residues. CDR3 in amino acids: CASSQDTALALIKQYF.

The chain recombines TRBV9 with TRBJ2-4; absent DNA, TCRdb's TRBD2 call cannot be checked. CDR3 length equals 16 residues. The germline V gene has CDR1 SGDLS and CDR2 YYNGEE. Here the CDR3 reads CASSVGTSGGQNIQYF.

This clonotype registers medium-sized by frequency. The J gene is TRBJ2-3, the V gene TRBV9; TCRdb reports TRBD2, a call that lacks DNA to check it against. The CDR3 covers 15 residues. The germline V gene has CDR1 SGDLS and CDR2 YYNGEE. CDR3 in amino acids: CASSVDGDSTDTQYF. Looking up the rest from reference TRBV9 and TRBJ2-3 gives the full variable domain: DSGVTQTPKHLITATGQRVTLRCSPRSGDLSVYWYQQSLDQGLQFLIQYYNGEERAKGNILERFSAQQFPDLHSELNLSSLELGDSALYFCASSVDGDSTDTQYFGPGTRLTVL.

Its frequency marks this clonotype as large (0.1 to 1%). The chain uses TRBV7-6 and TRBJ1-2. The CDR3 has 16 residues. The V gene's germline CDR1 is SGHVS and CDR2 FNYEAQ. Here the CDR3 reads CASSPEASGTLDGYTF.

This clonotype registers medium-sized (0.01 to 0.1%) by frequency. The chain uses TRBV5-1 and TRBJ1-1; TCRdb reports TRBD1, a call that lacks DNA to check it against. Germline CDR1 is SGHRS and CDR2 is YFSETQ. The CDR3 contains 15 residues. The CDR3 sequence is CASSLVGGWNTEAFF.

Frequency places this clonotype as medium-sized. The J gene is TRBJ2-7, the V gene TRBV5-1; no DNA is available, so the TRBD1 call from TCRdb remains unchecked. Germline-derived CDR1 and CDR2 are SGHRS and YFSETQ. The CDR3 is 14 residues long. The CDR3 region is CASSLGQGGDEQYF. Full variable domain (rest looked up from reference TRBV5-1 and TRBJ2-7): KAGVTQTPRYLIKTRGQQVTLSCSPISGHRSVSWYQQTPGQGLQFLFEYFSETQRNKGNFPGRFSGRQFSNSRSEMNVSTLELGDSALYLCASSLGQGGDEQYFGPGTRLTVT.

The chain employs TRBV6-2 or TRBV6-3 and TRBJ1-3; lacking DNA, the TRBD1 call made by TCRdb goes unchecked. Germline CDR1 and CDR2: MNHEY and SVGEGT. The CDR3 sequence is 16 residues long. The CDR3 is CASRAGTGLSGNTIYF.

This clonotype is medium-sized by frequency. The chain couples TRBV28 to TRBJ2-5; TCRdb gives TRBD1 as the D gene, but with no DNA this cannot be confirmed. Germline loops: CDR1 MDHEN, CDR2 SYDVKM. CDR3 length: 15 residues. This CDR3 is CASSSPGQRLETQYF.

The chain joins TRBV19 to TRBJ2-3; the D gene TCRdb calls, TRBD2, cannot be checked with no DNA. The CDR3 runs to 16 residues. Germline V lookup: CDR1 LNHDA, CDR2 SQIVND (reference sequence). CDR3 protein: CASSRQAGGRPDTQYF.

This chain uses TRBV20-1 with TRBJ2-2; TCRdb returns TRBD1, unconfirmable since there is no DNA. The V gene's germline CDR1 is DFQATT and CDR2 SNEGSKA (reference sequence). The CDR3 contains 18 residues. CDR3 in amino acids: CSASSYSSGGADTGELFF.

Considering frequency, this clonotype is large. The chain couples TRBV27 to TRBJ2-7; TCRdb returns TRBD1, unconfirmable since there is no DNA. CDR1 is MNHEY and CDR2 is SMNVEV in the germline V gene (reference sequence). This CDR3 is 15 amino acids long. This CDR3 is CASSFQGKSSSEQYF.

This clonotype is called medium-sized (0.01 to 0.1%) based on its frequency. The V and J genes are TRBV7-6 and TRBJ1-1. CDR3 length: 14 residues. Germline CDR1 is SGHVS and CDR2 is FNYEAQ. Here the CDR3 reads CASSLGGMNTEAFF.

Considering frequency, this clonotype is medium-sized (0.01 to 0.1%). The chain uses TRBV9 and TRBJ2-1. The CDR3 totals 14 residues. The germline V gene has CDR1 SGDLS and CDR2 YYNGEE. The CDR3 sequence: CASSVAHPYNEQFF.

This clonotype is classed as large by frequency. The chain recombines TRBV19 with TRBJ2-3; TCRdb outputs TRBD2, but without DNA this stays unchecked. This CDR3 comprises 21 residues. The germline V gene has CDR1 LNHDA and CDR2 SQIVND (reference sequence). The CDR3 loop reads CASSIGWYAGTSGSRADTQYF. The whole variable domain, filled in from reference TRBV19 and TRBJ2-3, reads DGGITQSPKYLFRKEGQNVTLSCEQNLNHDAMYWYRQDPGQGLRLIYYSQIVNDFQKGDIAEGYSVSREKKESFPLTVTSAQKNPTAFYLCASSIGWYAGTSGSRADTQYFGPGTRLTVL.